Following are 5 T cell receptor beta chains from one sample sequenced in a study of blood T cell repertoires in COVID-19. The assay was immunoSEQ multiplex PCR, and TCRdb's table has in-frame clones only and misses some. Altogether 300,000 to 350,000 clones are present, almost 90% being singletons, with the ten largest covering approximately 2.9%. The sample comprised peripheral blood. The receptors come from a woman in her 30s with COVID-19, enrolled during active disease.

This chain connects TRBV30 to TRBJ2-1, with 8 bases aligning to TRBD2. The germline CDR1 and CDR2 sequences are GTSNPN and SVGIG (reference sequence). This CDR3 region has 14 residues. V lost 5 bases and J lost 7; bases outside the gene matches: 10. The CDR3 is CAWQGSGIKNEQFF. CDR3 DNA sequence: TGTGCCTGGCAGGGTAGCGGGATAAAGAATGAGCAGTTCTTC.

This chain joins TRBV5-4 and TRBJ2-2; 8 bases map to TRBD2. Trimming took 4 bases from V and 5 from J; bases not matched to a gene: 13. Germline V CDR1 and CDR2: SGHNT, YYREEE (reference sequence). The CDR3 is 17 residues long. The CDR3 DNA follows: TGTGCCAGCAGCCTCAGGAGCACGGGAGGGGAGACCGGGGAGCTGTTTTTT. It encodes CASSLRSTGGETGELFF.

The V call is TRBV27, the J call TRBJ2-7; 7 bases are shared with TRBD2. CDR1 MNHEY and CDR2 SMNVEV come from the germline V gene (reference sequence). This CDR3 has 13 residues. V shed 2 bases, J shed 5 bases, and the junction held 3 bases outside the gene matches. The CDR3 DNA reads as TGTGCCAGCAGTTTAGAGCGGGGCCACGAGCAGTACTTC. It encodes CASSLERGHEQYF.

The chain has TRBV10-3 and TRBJ2-1, with D tentatively TRBD1 (6 bases). This CDR3 has 14 amino acids. Germline assignment: CDR1 ENHRY and CDR2 SYGVKD. V was cut by 0 bases and J by 5 bases, with 8 bases left in between. The CDR3 protein is CAISESTGNNEQFF. CDR3 bases: TGTGCCATCAGTGAGTCCACAGGGAACAATGAGCAGTTCTTC.

The chain links TRBV5-1 to TRBJ1-5; 8 nucleotides match TRBD1. Germline lookup yields CDR1 SGHRS and CDR2 YFSETQ. V shed 3 bases, J shed 4 bases, and the junction held 6 bases outside the gene matches. The CDR3 runs to 15 residues. The CDR3 reads CASSSTGQVNQPQHF. The CDR3 DNA sequence: TGCGCCAGCAGCTCTACGGGACAGGTAAATCAGCCCCAGCATTTT. Using reference TRBV5-1 and TRBJ1-5 for the parts outside the CDR3, the full variable domain is KAGVTQTPRYLIKTRGQQVTLSCSPISGHRSVSWYQQTPGQGLQFLFEYFSETQRNKGNFPGRFSGRQFSNSRSEMNVSTLELGDSALYLCASSSTGQVNQPQHFGDGTRLSIL.